This T cell receptor (beta chain) was profiled in a study of cytomegalovirus exposure and HLA in healthy donors. The V gene's germline CDR1 is SNHLY and CDR2 FYNNEI. The CDR3 totals 11 residues. The V and J ends lost 7 bases and 5 bases respectively, with 6 bases between them. Both 60 Vbeta primers and 13 Jbeta primers went into the PCR. Using immunoSEQ multiplex PCR, the repertoire was profiled, and TCRdb retains in-frame clones only, with some absent. The sample holds more than 150,000 clones, about 80% seen once. In the case of this clone: Antigen unknown.

Findings and caveats of the study: A missense variant in DCLRE1C was later tied to TCR beta V- and J-gene trimming. Specific recognition of CMV antigens was confirmed in vitro for a few chains (all CMV-associated). The classifier reportedly diagnosed cytomegalovirus status with high specificity and sensitivity. The study flagged approximately 180 TCR beta chains as cytomegalovirus-associated.

The TCR originated in a woman in her 30s in good health and CMV-seronegative. The material sequenced was PBMCs. The chain combines TRBV2 with TRBJ2-1; D is unresolved. This CDR3 is CASKENNEQFF. The CDR3 region has the DNA TGTGCCAGCAAGGAGAACAATGAGCAGTTCTTC. Looking up the rest from reference TRBV2 and TRBJ2-1 gives the full variable domain: EPEVTQTPSHQVTQMGQEVILRCVPISNHLYFYWYRQILGQKVEFLVSFYNNEISEKSEIFDDQFSVERPDGSNFTLKIRSTKLEDSAMYFCASKENNEQFFGPGTRLTVL.